These T cell receptor beta chains were read from a single sample in a study of human T cells and chemical hapten exposure. TCRdb reprocessed the RACE reads with MiXCR, giving one entry per CDR3 protein. The sample carries tens of thousands of distinct CDR3 sequences, approximately 12% recorded once. The sequences come from whole blood, collected in connection with sensitization to the hapten diphenylcyclopropenone (DPC). These receptors were obtained from a woman in her fifties or sixties with alopecia areata. Some clones in this sample may be carry-over from other donors' samples. Each CDR3 is given with its conserved first and last residue. D genes are given only for firm matches. For some rows the clone size is stated as once, few or many, or as a class when expanded; others skip it.

d_gene: TRBD2
abundance: many
v_gene: TRBV20-1
j_gene: TRBJ2-1
CDR3aa: CSARVGGRARFGEQFF
CDR3nt: TGCAGTGCTAGAGTTGGCGGGAGGGCCAGGTTTGGCGAGCAGTTCTTC

d_gene: TRBD1
abundance: many
v_gene: TRBV18
j_gene: TRBJ1-5
CDR3aa: CASSPWGTEQPQHF
CDR3nt: TGTGCCAGCTCACCATGGGGGACAGAACAGCCCCAGCATTTT

d_gene: .
abundance: few
v_gene: TRBV9
j_gene: TRBJ1-2
CDR3aa: CASSATGGGYTF
CDR3nt: TGTGCCAGCAGCGCGACAGGCGGCGGCTACACCTTC

d_gene: TRBD2
abundance: few
v_gene: TRBV7-6
j_gene: TRBJ2-1
CDR3aa: CASSLEISGLVGEQFF
CDR3nt: TGTGCCAGCAGCTTAGAGATTAGCGGGTTGGTCGGTGAGCAGTTCTTC

d_gene: .
abundance: few
v_gene: TRBV29-1
j_gene: TRBJ2-7
CDR3aa: CSVEVITPARGHSYEQYF
CDR3nt: TGCAGCGTTGAAGTGATAACCCCGGCCAGAGGGCACTCCTACGAGCAGTACTTC

d_gene: .
abundance: few
v_gene: TRBV6-1
j_gene: TRBJ2-1
CDR3aa: CASSGNTRGLGSYNEQFF
CDR3nt: TGTGCCAGCAGTGGTAATACGCGAGGGTTAGGCTCCTACAATGAGCAGTTCTTC

d_gene: .
abundance: many
v_gene: TRBV9
j_gene: TRBJ2-5
CDR3aa: CASSPIRGGETQYF
CDR3nt: TGTGCCAGCAGCCCTATTCGGGGCGGGGAGACCCAGTACTTC

d_gene: TRBD2
abundance: few
v_gene: TRBV11-2
j_gene: TRBJ2-1
CDR3aa: CASSPNRRRENWSEQFF
CDR3nt: TGTGCCAGCAGCCCCAACCGGCGGCGGGAGAACTGGAGTGAGCAGTTCTTC

d_gene: .
abundance: .
v_gene: TRBV6-6
j_gene: TRBJ1-5
CDR3aa: CASQSAKNQPQHF
CDR3nt: TGTGCCAGCCAGTCGGCCAAGAATCAGCCCCAGCATTTT

d_gene: TRBD2
abundance: .
v_gene: TRBV29-1
j_gene: TRBJ2-1
CDR3aa: CSVEGLAKYNEQFF
CDR3nt: TGCAGCGTGGAGGGACTAGCGAAATACAATGAGCAGTTCTTC

d_gene: TRBD1
abundance: many
v_gene: TRBV29-1
j_gene: TRBJ2-2
CDR3aa: CSVESRDRERGNTGELFF
CDR3nt: TGCAGCGTTGAATCCCGGGACAGGGAACGAGGAAACACCGGGGAGCTGTTTTTT

d_gene: .
abundance: .
v_gene: TRBV7-3
j_gene: TRBJ1-2
CDR3aa: CASSPKPTGFYGYTF
CDR3nt: TGTGCCAGCAGCCCCAAGCCGACAGGATTCTATGGCTACACCTTC

d_gene: .
abundance: many
v_gene: TRBV6-6
j_gene: TRBJ1-2
CDR3aa: CASSYSTSNYGYTF
CDR3nt: TGTGCCAGCAGTTACTCGACAAGTAACTATGGCTACACCTTC

d_gene: .
abundance: many
v_gene: TRBV3-1
j_gene: TRBJ2-1
CDR3aa: CASSRRLGSSYNEQFF
CDR3nt: TGTGCCAGCAGCCGCCGACTGGGGAGCTCCTACAATGAGCAGTTCTTC

d_gene: .
abundance: .
v_gene: TRBV29-1
j_gene: TRBJ1-1
CDR3aa: CSVVEVAAFF
CDR3nt: TGCAGCGTTGTGGAAGTGGCAGCTTTCTTT

d_gene: TRBD2
abundance: .
v_gene: TRBV5-1
j_gene: TRBJ2-3
CDR3aa: CASSLALAGPPRQEDTQYF
CDR3nt: TGCGCCAGCAGCTTGGCCCTAGCGGGACCGCCAAGGCAGGAAGATACGCAGTATTTT

d_gene: .
abundance: .
v_gene: TRBV9
j_gene: TRBJ2-1
CDR3aa: CASSLIDGEQFF
CDR3nt: TGTGCCAGCAGCCTAATCGATGGAGAGCAGTTCTTC

d_gene: TRBD1
abundance: few
v_gene: TRBV18
j_gene: TRBJ2-1
CDR3aa: CASSLGQADNEQFF
CDR3nt: TGTGCCAGCTCACTCGGACAGGCGGACAATGAGCAGTTCTTC

d_gene: .
abundance: few
v_gene: TRBV20-1
j_gene: TRBJ1-5
CDR3aa: CSASPLIRAEGNQPQHF
CDR3nt: TGCAGTGCTAGTCCACTAATTCGGGCTGAAGGCAATCAGCCCCAGCATTTT

d_gene: .
abundance: .
v_gene: TRBV29-1
j_gene: TRBJ2-5
CDR3aa: CSVRRETQYF
CDR3nt: TGCAGCGTTCGGAGAGAGACCCAGTACTTC